The entry below describes one T cell receptor (beta chain). Its antigen is as yet unknown. The data derive from a study of T cell repertoires in cytomegalovirus infection. As for the study in general: Carrying CMV and the relevant HLA type showed in public TCR beta signatures.

General study results and limits: HLA-C-restricted, CMV-specific TCR beta clonotypes were dominant ex vivo.

TCRdb recomputed calls from the reads with MiXCR, one row per CDR3 protein. Found here are hundreds of thousands of distinct CDR3 sequences, 35% of them singletons; the top ten hold more than 2.5%. The receptor was derived from a human donor in good health (CMV status not recorded). Some clones in this sample may be carry-over from other donors' samples. Sample: PBMCs.

The CDR3 DNA follows: TGTGCCAGCAGGACGGTGGGGTCGGGGGAAAAACTGTTTTTT. It specifies CASRTVGSGEKLFF. The V gene is TRBV25-1, the J gene TRBJ1-4; unclear D gene. The germline V gene has CDR1 MGHDK and CDR2 SYGVNS. The CDR3 loop spans 14 amino acids. V shed 6 bases and J shed 8 bases, with 16 bases lying between them.